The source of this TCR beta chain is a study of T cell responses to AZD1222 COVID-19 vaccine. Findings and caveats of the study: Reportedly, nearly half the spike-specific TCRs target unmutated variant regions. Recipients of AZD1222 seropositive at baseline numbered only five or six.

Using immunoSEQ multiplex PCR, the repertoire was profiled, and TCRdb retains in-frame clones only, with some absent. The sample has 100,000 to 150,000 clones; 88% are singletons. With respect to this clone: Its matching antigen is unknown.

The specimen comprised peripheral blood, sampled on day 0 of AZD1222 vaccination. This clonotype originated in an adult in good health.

The CDR3 loop is CASSTGGVEGYTF. CDR3 in DNA: TGTGCCAGTAGCACAGGGGGCGTCGAAGGCTACACCTTC. The chain couples TRBV19 to TRBJ1-2; 9 bases agree with TRBD1. The CDR3 totals 13 residues. Germline CDR1 reads LNHDA; CDR2 reads SQIVND (reference sequence). J gave up 8 bases and V 6 bases, and 7 bases lay outside the gene matches.